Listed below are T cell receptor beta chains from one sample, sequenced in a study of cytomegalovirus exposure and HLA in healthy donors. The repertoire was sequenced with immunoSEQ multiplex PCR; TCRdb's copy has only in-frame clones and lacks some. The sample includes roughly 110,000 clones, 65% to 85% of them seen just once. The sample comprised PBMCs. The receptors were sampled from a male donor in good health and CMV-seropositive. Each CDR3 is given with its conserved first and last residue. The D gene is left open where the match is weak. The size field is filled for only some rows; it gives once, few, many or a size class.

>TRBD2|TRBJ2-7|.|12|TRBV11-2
TGTGCCAGCAGCTTGGGGGGGAACGAGCAGTACTTC
CASSLGGNEQYF
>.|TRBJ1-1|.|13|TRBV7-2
TGTGCCAGCAGCTCAGTCCGGAACACTGAAGCTTTCTTT
CASSSVRNTEAFF
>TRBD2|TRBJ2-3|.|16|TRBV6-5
TGTGCCAGCAGTTACTCTCCTAGCGGGGGGGCAGATACGCAGTATTTT
CASSYSPSGGADTQYF
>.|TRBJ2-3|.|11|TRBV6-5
TGTGCCAGCAGTTACGCGAATACGCAGTATTTT
CASSYANTQYF
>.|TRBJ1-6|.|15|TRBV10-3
TGTGCCATCAGTGTAGGGGGTTCCTATAATTCACCCCTCCACTTT
CAISVGGSYNSPLHF
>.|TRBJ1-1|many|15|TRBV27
TGTGCCAGCAGTTCGACAAGAGGGGGTGACACTGAAGCTTTCTTT
CASSSTRGGDTEAFF
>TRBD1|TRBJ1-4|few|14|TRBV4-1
TGCGCCAGCAGCAAACAGGGGATGGGCGAAAAACTGTTTTTT
CASSKQGMGEKLFF
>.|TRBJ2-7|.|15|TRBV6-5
TGTGCCAGCAGTTACATAGGGGGGGTGGGCTACGAGCAGTACTTC
CASSYIGGVGYEQYF
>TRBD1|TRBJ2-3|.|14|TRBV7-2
TGTGCCAGCCGGACAGGGCGTAGCACAGATACGCAGTATTTT
CASRTGRSTDTQYF
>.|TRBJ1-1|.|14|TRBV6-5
TGTGCCAGCAGTTACTCGGGTCAGGGGCGTGAAGCTTTCTTT
CASSYSGQGREAFF
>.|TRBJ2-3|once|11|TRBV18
TGTGCCAGCTCCCCTTCGGATACGCAGTATTTT
CASSPSDTQYF
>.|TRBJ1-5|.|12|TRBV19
TGTGCCAGTAGTATGCTTGAGCAGCCCCAGCATTTT
CASSMLEQPQHF
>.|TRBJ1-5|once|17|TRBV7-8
TGTGCCAGCAGCTCGCCTAGTACAGGTTATAGCAATCAGCCCCAGCATTTT
CASSSPSTGYSNQPQHF
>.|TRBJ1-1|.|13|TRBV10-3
TGTGCCATCAGAAGAGACACGAACACTGAAGCTTTCTTT
CAIRRDTNTEAFF
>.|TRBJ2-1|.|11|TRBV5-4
TGTGCCAGCAGCTTTAACAATGAGCAGTTCTTC
CASSFNNEQFF
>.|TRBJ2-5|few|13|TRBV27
TGTGCCAGCAGTTTATTGGCAGGAGAGACCCAGTACTTC
CASSLLAGETQYF
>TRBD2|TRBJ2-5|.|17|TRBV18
TGTGCCAGCTCACCACCGGGACTAGCGGAGGCGGGGGAGACCCAGTACTTC
CASSPPGLAEAGETQYF
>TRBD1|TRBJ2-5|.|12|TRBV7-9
TGTGCCGGGGACAGATACCAAGAGACCCAGTACTTC
CAGDRYQETQYF
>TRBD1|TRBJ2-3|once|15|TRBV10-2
TGCGCCAGCAGAAGACAGGGCACTAGCACAGATACGCAGTATTTT
CASRRQGTSTDTQYF
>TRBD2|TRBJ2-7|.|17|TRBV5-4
TGTGCCAGCAGCCCCCTTGTAGTCGGGAGGGCCGGGGACGAGCAGTACTTC
CASSPLVVGRAGDEQYF
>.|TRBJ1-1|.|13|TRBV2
TGTGCCAGCAGTGAAGCGCTGCGGGGAGAAGCTTTCTTT
CASSEALRGEAFF
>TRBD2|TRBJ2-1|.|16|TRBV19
TGTGCCAGTAGTCTGCCGGGCGGGGGGGGTTACAATGAGCAGTTCTTC
CASSLPGGGGYNEQFF
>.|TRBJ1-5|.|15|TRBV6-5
TGTGCCAGCAGGTCGGGGGGCCGGGACAATCAGCCCCAGCATTTT
CASRSGGRDNQPQHF
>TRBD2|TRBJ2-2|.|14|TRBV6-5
TGTGCCAGCCGGACTAGCGGGAGGACCGGGGAGCTGTTTTTT
CASRTSGRTGELFF
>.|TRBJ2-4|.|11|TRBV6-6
TGTGCCAGCATTCTTGAAAACATTCAGTACTTC
CASILENIQYF
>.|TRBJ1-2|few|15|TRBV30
TGTGCCTGGATCCCCCTGGGGGGATTAAACTATGGCTACCCCTTC
CAWIPLGGLNYGYPF
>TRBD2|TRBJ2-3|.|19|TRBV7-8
TGTGCCAGCAGCCCCCGCGGGACTAGCGGGAGGACTAGCACAGATACGCAGTATTTT
CASSPRGTSGRTSTDTQYF
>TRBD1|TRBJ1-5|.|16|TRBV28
TGTGCCAGCGGCCCGGGGACAGCTGGTAGCAATCAGCCCCAGCATTTT
CASGPGTAGSNQPQHF
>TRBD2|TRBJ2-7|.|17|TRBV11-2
TGTGCCAGCAGCTTAGTCCGGGGCCTAGCGGGGTCAGGGGAGCAGTACTTC
CASSLVRGLAGSGEQYF
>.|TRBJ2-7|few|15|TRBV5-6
TGTGCCAGCAGCTTGGACCGACTAGACTCCTACGAGCAGTACTTC
CASSLDRLDSYEQYF
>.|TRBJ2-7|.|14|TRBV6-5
TGTGCCAGCAGTTCAACAGGGCTGTTCTACGAGCAGTACTTC
CASSSTGLFYEQYF
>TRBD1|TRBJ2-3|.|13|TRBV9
TGTGCCAGCAGGGACAGGGGCACAGATACGCAGTATTTT
CASRDRGTDTQYF
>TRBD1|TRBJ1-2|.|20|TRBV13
TGTGCCAGCAGCTTAGGCATGAAGATCCCATTATCCGGGACAGGGGGTGGCTACACCTTC
CASSLGMKIPLSGTGGGYTF
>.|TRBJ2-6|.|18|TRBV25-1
TGTGCCAGCACCCGGGAGGACAGGGACTACGTTGGGGCCAACGTCCTGACTTTC
CASTREDRDYVGANVLTF
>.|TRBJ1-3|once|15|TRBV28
TGTGCCAGCAGCTCGTGGACAGCCACTGGAAACACCATATATTTT
CASSSWTATGNTIYF
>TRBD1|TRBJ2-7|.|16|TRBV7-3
TGTGCCAGCAGCTCAACGGAAAGGACAGGGGACTACGAGCAGTACTTC
CASSSTERTGDYEQYF
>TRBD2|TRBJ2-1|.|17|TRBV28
TGTGCCAGCCCCCCTGTTACGTTTGGCGGGAGTGGGAATGAGCAGTTCTTC
CASPPVTFGGSGNEQFF
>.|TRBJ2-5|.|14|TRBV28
TGTGCCAGCAGTTTACCCCGAGCTCAAGAGACCCAGTACTTC
CASSLPRAQETQYF
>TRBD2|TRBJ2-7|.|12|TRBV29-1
TGCAGCGTTGGGACTAGCAACTACGAGCAGTACTTC
CSVGTSNYEQYF
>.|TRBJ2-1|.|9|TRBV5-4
TGTGCCTGGAAGGGGGAGCAGTTCTTC
CAWKGEQFF
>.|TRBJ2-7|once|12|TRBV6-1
TGTGCCAGCAAATCCGACTACGGCGAGCAGTACTTC
CASKSDYGEQYF
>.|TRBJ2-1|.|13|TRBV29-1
TGCAGCGTTGGACAGAGCTCCTACAATGAGCAGTTCTTC
CSVGQSSYNEQFF
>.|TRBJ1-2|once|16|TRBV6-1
TGTGCCAGCAGTGAAAAGTTGTGGGCAGGGCAGGATGGCTACACCTTC
CASSEKLWAGQDGYTF
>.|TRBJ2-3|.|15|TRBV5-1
TGCGCCAGCAGCTCGGGACTCCCTAACACAGATACGCAGTATTTT
CASSSGLPNTDTQYF
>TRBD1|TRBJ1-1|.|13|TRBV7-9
TGTGCCAGCAGCTTCAAAGGGGGCCCTGAAGCTTTCTTT
CASSFKGGPEAFF
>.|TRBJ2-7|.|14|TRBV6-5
TGTGCCAGCAGTCGCTCGTTGAGTGGTTACGAGCAGTACTTC
CASSRSLSGYEQYF
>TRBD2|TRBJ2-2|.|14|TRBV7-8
TGTGCCAGCAGCAACCGGGGGGTGACCGGGGAGCTGTTTTTT
CASSNRGVTGELFF
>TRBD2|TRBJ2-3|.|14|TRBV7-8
TGTGCCAGCAGCATCATGGGGAGGGCGGATACGCAGTATTTT
CASSIMGRADTQYF
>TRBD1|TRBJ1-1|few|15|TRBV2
TGTGCCAGCAGTCAGACCGGGACAGCCACCAGCTCGGCTTTCTTT
CASSQTGTATSSAFF